This TCR beta chain is drawn from a study of blood T cell repertoires in COVID-19. Study summary: The United States, Italy and Spain supplied acute and convalescent COVID-19 samples. The analysed material was cDNA or gDNA that came from T cells, B-cell-depleted T cells, or PBMCs.

Per the original methods: By means of reference gene primer amplification, nucleated cell counts were estimated. Clones were read by immunoSEQ multiplex PCR, and TCRdb kept only the in-frame ones, dropping some. V and J calls plus clone size are reproduced from that table; the DNA served to infer D and trimming. The sample records approximately 200,000 clones, about 81% being singletons. In Seattle, patients joined the study during active infection and were tracked longitudinally. V lost 0 bases, J lost 4 bases, and 9 bases lay in between. The CDR3 runs to 14 residues. Germline V gene sequence: CDR1 SGHNT, CDR2 YYREEE (reference sequence).

The sequenced sample consisted of peripheral blood. This chain uses TRBV5-4 with TRBJ2-3; D is unresolved. This TCR derives from an elderly woman with COVID-19, enrolled during active disease. The CDR3 sequence is CASSLGQFPDTQYF. CDR3 bases: TGTGCCAGCAGCTTGGGTCAGTTTCCAGATACGCAGTATTTT. Together with reference TRBV5-4 and TRBJ2-3, the CDR3 gives the full variable domain: ETGVTQSPTHLIKTRGQQVTLRCSSQSGHNTVSWYQQALGQGPQFIFQYYREEENGRGNFPPRFSGLQFPNYSSELNVNALELDDSALYLCASSLGQFPDTQYFGPGTRLTVL.